This T cell receptor (beta chain) was found in a study of T cells in Graves' hyperthyroidism and ophthalmopathy. Points from the study as a whole: Most clonotypes expanded in the thyroid (above 0.001) were also present in blood.

This clonotype showed up many times. Its target is unknown. Amplification of TCR beta CDR3 regions used RNA as the template. Initially, a first-round RT-PCR of the TCR CDR3 employed the HTBI primer set. TCRdb redid the calling of the multiplex PCR reads with MiXCR, one entry per CDR3 protein. In the table there are around 340,000 distinct CDR3 sequences, approximately 18% of which are singletons. V lost 0 bases, J lost 0 bases, and 2 bases stayed unmatched. The germline CDR1 and CDR2 sequences are LGHDT and YNNKEL (reference sequence). The CDR3 length is 17 residues. The specimen sequenced was blood. The chain employs TRBV3-1 and TRBJ2-5; 12 nucleotides line up with TRBD2. The receptor was isolated from a woman between 35 and 50 years old with Graves' ophthalmopathy. The CDR3 region has the DNA TGTGCCAGCAGCCAAGACAGACTAGCGGGAGACCAAGAGACCCAGTACTTC. It specifies CASSQDRLAGDQETQYF.